This T cell receptor beta chain was obtained from a study of radiation and T cells in renal cell carcinoma. Time point of the sample: blood 4 weeks post-SBRT, at nephrectomy. The treatment denotes: 15 Gy SBRT to primary tumor, nephrectomy 4 weeks later. Sequencing was performed with immunoSEQ multiplex PCR; in TCRdb, only in-frame clones are kept and a portion is missing. Counted here are 150,000 to 200,000 clones, around 89% occurring once; the ten biggest clones make up about 11%. Germline assignment: CDR1 KGHSH and CDR2 LQKENI. The CDR3 loop spans 13 amino acids. Trimming took 2 bases from V and 12 from J, leaving 14 bases between them.

The sequence derives from a woman aged 45-60 years with renal cell carcinoma. Sequences were derived from blood, sampled from a patient whose treatment included radiotherapy and nephrectomy. The chain links TRBV18 to TRBJ2-1; no firm D call. CDR3 nucleotides: TGTGCCAGCTCACCAAATTCCGGCGGTGGGCAGTTCTTC. Its translation: CASSPNSGGGQFF.